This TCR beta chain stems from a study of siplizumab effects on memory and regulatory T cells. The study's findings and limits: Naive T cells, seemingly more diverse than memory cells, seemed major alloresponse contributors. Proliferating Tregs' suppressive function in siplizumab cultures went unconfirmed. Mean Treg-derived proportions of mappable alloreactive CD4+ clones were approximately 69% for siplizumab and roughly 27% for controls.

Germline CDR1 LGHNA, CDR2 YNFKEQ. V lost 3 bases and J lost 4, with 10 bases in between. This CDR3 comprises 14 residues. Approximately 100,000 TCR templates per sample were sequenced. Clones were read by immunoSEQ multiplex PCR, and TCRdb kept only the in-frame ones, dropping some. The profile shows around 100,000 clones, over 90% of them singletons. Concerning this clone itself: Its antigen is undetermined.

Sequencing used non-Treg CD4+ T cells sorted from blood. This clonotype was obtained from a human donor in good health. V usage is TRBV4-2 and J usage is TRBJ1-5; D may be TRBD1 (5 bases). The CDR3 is CASSQGTLNQPQHF. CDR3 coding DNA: TGTGCCAGCAGCCAGGGGACGCTTAATCAGCCCCAGCATTTT.